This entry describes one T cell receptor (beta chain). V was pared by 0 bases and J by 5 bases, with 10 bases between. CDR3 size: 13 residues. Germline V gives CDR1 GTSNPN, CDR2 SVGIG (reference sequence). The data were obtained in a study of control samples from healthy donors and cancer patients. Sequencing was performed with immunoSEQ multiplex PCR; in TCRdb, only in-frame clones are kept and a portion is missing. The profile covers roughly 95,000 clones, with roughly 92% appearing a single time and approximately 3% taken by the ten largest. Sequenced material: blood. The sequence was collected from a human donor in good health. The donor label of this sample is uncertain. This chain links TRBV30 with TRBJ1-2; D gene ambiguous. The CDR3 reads CAWSVTSEYGYTF. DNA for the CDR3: TGTGCCTGGAGTGTGACATCGGAATATGGCTACACCTTC.